The 12 T cell receptor beta chains reported below all come from one sample, sequenced in a study of long-term antiretroviral therapy in people with HIV (dated by TCRdb to the early 2020s). Sequencing of the TRB variable region was done with the immunoSEQ hsTCRB v3.0 assay at survey level resolution. Entries here come from immuneACCESS through TCRdb and include only in-frame sequences with V and J called. Some clones fail to appear in such tables; in the studies checked, an unresolved V gene covers under half of the shortfall, and the cause of the remainder is unknown. The sample has about 17,000 clones on record, 60% to 85% of them singletons. The top ten clonotypes cover less than 9.5% of the sample. Specimen: unsorted PBMCs, collected at the start of antiretroviral therapy. These receptors all come from a man aged 25-45 years with HIV.

The CDR3 region is CASSFPTSLQGYSYEQYF. CDR3 in DNA: TGTGCCAGCAGCTTCCCCACCTCCTTACAGGGATACTCCTACGAGCAGTACTTC. The V gene is TRBV11-3, the J gene TRBJ2-7, with D perhaps matching TRBD1 (6 bases). The CDR3 is 18 residues long. Germline assignment: CDR1 SGHNT and CDR2 YENEEA. Trimming stripped 3 bases from V and 0 bases from J, with 21 bases between.

The rearrangement joins TRBV7-9 to TRBJ1-1; the match to TRBD1 covers 11 bases. Germline V gives CDR1 SEHNR, CDR2 FQNEAQ (reference sequence). There are 14 residues in the CDR3. Unmatched junction bases numbered 6, after V lost 9 bases and J lost 3 bases. The CDR3 bases are TGTGCCAGTCGGACAGGGGGCACGGACACTGAAGCTTTCTTT. Amino acids: CASRTGGTDTEAFF.

The V and J genes are TRBV27 and TRBJ2-7; tentatively, D is TRBD1 (5 bases). The CDR3 sequence is 14 residues long. V dropped 2 bases and J dropped 0 bases, with 8 bases sitting between them. Germline V CDR1 and CDR2: MNHEY, SMNVEV (reference sequence). The CDR3 DNA follows: TGTGCCAGCAGTTTAATCAGGGACTCCTACGAGCAGTACTTC. Encoded protein: CASSLIRDSYEQYF.

CDR3 in amino acids: CASSQDITQPQHF. CDR3 coding DNA: TGCGCCAGCAGCCAAGATATTACTCAGCCCCAGCATTTT. V and J are TRBV4-3 and TRBJ1-5; D not resolved. The germline CDR1 and CDR2 sequences are LGHNA and YSLEER. This CDR3 spans 13 amino acids. With 0 bases removed from V and 6 bases from J, the gap between germline ends came to 6 bases.

The chain's CDR3 is CASSLGLAGGVAEQFF. CDR3 nucleotides: TGTGCCAGCAGCTTAGGGCTAGCGGGAGGGGTAGCTGAGCAGTTCTTC. The chain employs TRBV7-2 and TRBJ2-1, with 12 bases fitting TRBD2. Germline trimming cut 1 base from V and 9 bases from J; bases unmatched to any gene: 7. Germline V gene lookup returns CDR1 SGHTA and CDR2 FQGNSA. CDR3 length equals 16 residues.

This clone was detected once. This chain connects TRBV11-2 to TRBJ2-3; possible D gene TRBD2, 6 bases. CDR3 size: 15 residues. In germline, CDR1 is SGHAT, CDR2 FQNNGV. V was pared by 10 bases and J by 0 bases, with 17 bases between. The CDR3 region is CATSLGAGSTDTQYF. CDR3 bases: TGTGCCACCTCTTTAGGTGCGGGGAGCACAGATACGCAGTATTTT.

CDR3 loop: CASSGDGVTYEQYF. In nucleotides, the CDR3 is TGCGCCAGCAGCGGGGACGGCGTGACCTACGAGCAGTACTTC. This rearrangement joins TRBV4-1 to TRBJ2-7; perhaps D is TRBD1 or TRBD2 (5 bases each). CDR1 is MGHRA, CDR2 YSYEKL, per germline. This CDR3 has 14 residues. Trimming removed 5 bases from V and 2 bases from J, with 13 bases in between.

DNA of the CDR3: TGTGCCAGCAGTTCCACATCCGATTGGGGAACTAACTATGGCTACACCTTC. Its translation: CASSSTSDWGTNYGYTF. The rearrangement links TRBV6-4 to TRBJ1-2; D is undetermined. There are 17 residues in the CDR3. Looked up from germline, CDR1 is MRHNA and CDR2 is SNTAGT. Trimming removed 5 bases from V and 0 bases from J, with 19 bases in between.

The rearrangement uses TRBV7-2 and TRBJ2-5; perhaps TRBD2 as D (6 bases). The V gene lost 0 bases and the J gene lost 2 bases, with 7 bases spanning the gap. The CDR3 sequence is 14 residues long. CDR1 is SGHTA, CDR2 FQGNSA, per germline. CDR3 bases: TGTGCCAGCAGCTTAGCCGGGGGACAAGAGACCCAGTACTTC. The encoded protein is CASSLAGGQETQYF.

The gene calls are TRBV29-1 and TRBJ1-2; 8 bases fit TRBD1. This CDR3 contains 16 residues. Germline V gene sequence: CDR1 SQVTM, CDR2 ANQGSEA. Germline trimming cut 0 bases from V and 4 bases from J; bases unmatched to any gene: 10. DNA of the CDR3: TGCAGCGTTGAAGATCTGGACAGGGTTACTCTCTATGGCTACACCTTC. Amino acids: CSVEDLDRVTLYGYTF.

The chain carries TRBV27 and TRBJ2-7; D might be TRBD1 or TRBD2, each matching 6 bases. From germline, CDR1 is MNHEY and CDR2 SMNVEV (reference sequence). CDR3 length equals 15 residues. V was pared by 0 bases and J by 2 bases, with 11 bases between. CDR3 DNA sequence: TGTGCCAGCAGTTTATCCGGAGGGGGGCCCTACGAGCAGTACTTC. This encodes CASSLSGGGPYEQYF.

V gene TRBV6-1 combines with J gene TRBJ2-7, with 8 bases lining up with TRBD2. In germline, CDR1 is MNHNS, CDR2 SASEGT. Losses at the gene ends were 3 bases for V and 1 base for J; bases not matched to a gene: 14. This CDR3 has 18 residues. The CDR3 loop is CASSERFSGLAGSYEQYF. The CDR3 bases are TGTGCCAGCAGTGAGAGGTTTTCTGGGCTAGCGGGTTCCTACGAGCAGTACTTC.